Below are 14 T cell receptor beta chains sequenced from a single sample in a study of molecular identifiers for immune sequencing clone quantification. TCRdb re-called the PCR reads with MiXCR, one entry per CDR3 protein. The sample records under 85,000 distinct CDR3 sequences, 15% to 20% being singletons. Sequenced: naive CD8+ T cells from blood, with Jurkat cell RNA spiked in. Subset here: FACS-sorted CD8+CD4-CCR7+CD45RA+ naive T cells. These receptors were taken from a human donor in good health. Some libraries in this study had Jurkat cell RNA spiked in.

This clonotype has ten or more counts. The V call is TRBV11-2, the J call TRBJ2-3; D unclear. V gave up 1 base and J gave up 1 base, with 12 bases separating them. CDR3 length: 16 residues. Germline V gives CDR1 SGHAT, CDR2 FQNNGV. Written as DNA, the CDR3 is TGTGCCAGCAGCTTAGTGTTGGCCGTGGGCACAGATACGCAGTATTTT. This sequence encodes CASSLVLAVGTDTQYF. The full variable domain, rest sourced from reference TRBV11-2 and TRBJ2-3, is EAGVAQSPRYKIIEKRQSVAFWCNPISGHATLYWYQQILGQGPKLLIQFQNNGVVDDSQLPKDRFSAERLKGVDSTLKIQPAKLEDSAVYLCASSLVLAVGTDTQYFGPGTRLTVL.

This clonotype came up a few times. The V gene is TRBV19, the J gene TRBJ2-7; D uncertain. Trimming removed 0 bases from V and 5 bases from J, with 20 bases in between. The CDR3 covers 17 residues. CDR1 is LNHDA, CDR2 SQIVND, per germline (reference sequence). CDR3 DNA: TGTGCCAGTAGTATAGATCAATCTGCAATTCTCCGGAACGAGCAGTACTTC. Residues: CASSIDQSAILRNEQYF.

V usage is TRBV6-1 and J usage is TRBJ2-7; D is unclear. Trimming pared 1 base from V and 3 bases from J, leaving 10 bases between. CDR1 MNHNS and CDR2 SASEGT come from the germline V gene. This CDR3 comprises 14 residues. The DNA for the CDR3 is TGTGCCAGCAGTGAAGAATCAGCGAACTACGAGCAGTACTTC. Translated, it gives CASSEESANYEQYF.

This clonotype was picked up a small number of times. Since a much larger clone is just one base distant, this may be a read error. The chain has TRBV6-5 and TRBJ1-1; no reliable D call. Germline V gene lookup returns CDR1 MNHEY and CDR2 SVGAGI. This CDR3 spans 14 amino acids. The CDR3 region is CAGSYAELNTEAFF. CDR3 DNA: TGTGCCGGCAGTTACGCAGAGTTGAACACTGAAGCTTTCTTT.

This clonotype has just a few counts. The V gene is TRBV2, the J gene TRBJ2-7; the match to TRBD1 covers 7 bases. This CDR3 has 13 amino acids. Germline CDR1 and CDR2: SNHLY and FYNNEI. After removal of 8 bases from V and 2 bases from J, the junction contained 6 bases not matched to a gene. The CDR3 DNA reads TGTGCCAGCGCCGGGACAGAAACCTACGAGCAGTACTTC. Translation: CASAGTETYEQYF.

Concerning this clonotype itself: A much larger clone sits a single nucleotide away, making a read error possible. The rearrangement joins TRBV5-3 to TRBJ2-3; D possibly matches TRBD1 or TRBD2 (6 bases each). Being an ORF, TRBV5-3 has a function that is uncertain. V lost 8 bases and J lost 2, with 24 bases in between. The length of the CDR3 is 17 residues. The CDR3, as DNA: TGTGCCAGCACCTGGGGATGGGGGGCAGGGCCCACAGATACGCAGTATTTT. It is translated as CASTWGWGAGPTDTQYF.

This clonotype was seen repeatedly, ten times or more. This chain uses TRBV7-9 with TRBJ1-1; 9 bases match TRBD1. Per the germline V gene, CDR1 is SEHNR and CDR2 is FQNEAQ (reference sequence). V trimming: 5 bases; J trimming: 6 bases; junction bases outside the gene matches: 7. CDR3 size: 14 residues. The CDR3 bases are TGTGCCAGCAGCCAGGGACAGGGATATCCTGAAGCTTTCTTT. This codes for CASSQGQGYPEAFF.

This clonotype was observed many times. The chain has TRBV6-2 or TRBV6-3 and TRBJ2-7; D uncertain. This CDR3 is 10 amino acids long. In germline, CDR1 is MNHEY, CDR2 SVGEGT. Between the trimmed V and J ends, which lost 11 bases and 0 bases, there was a span of 5 bases. CDR3 in DNA: TGTGCCGCCGCCTCCTACGAGCAGTACTTC. This codes for CAAASYEQYF.

This clonotype was counted between two and nine times. V is TRBV7-9 and J is TRBJ2-2, with TRBD2 as a possible D gene (6 bases). Germline CDR1 SEHNR, CDR2 FQNEAQ (reference sequence). This CDR3 is 13 amino acids long. V dropped 4 bases and J dropped 5 bases, with 8 bases sitting between them. CDR3: CASSSGVTGELFF. The DNA of the CDR3 is TGTGCCAGCAGCTCGGGAGTAACCGGGGAGCTGTTTTTT.

In its sample, this clonotype was seen many times. The genes are TRBV3-1 and TRBJ2-2; 9 bases map to TRBD2. The germline V gene encodes CDR1 LGHDT and CDR2 YNNKEL (reference sequence). CDR3 length equals 17 residues. With 7 bases clipped from V and 4 bases from J, the junction kept 13 bases outside the gene matches. This CDR3 is CASTAPRSGSRTGELFF. DNA of the CDR3: TGTGCCAGCACCGCCCCACGTAGCGGGAGTCGCACCGGGGAGCTGTTTTTT.

This clonotype has a count of ten or more. The chain couples TRBV4-1 to TRBJ2-2, with TRBD2 matching 8 bases. This CDR3 comprises 16 residues. In germline, CDR1 is MGHRA, CDR2 YSYEKL. The V and J ends lost 5 bases and 5 bases, in that order; junction bases with no gene match: 10. The CDR3 nucleotides are TGCGCCAGCAGCACCCAAGGACTAGCCCCGACCGGGGAGCTGTTTTTT. It encodes CASSTQGLAPTGELFF.

This clonotype was recorded at least ten times. The CDR3 bases are TGTGCCACCAGGAAAGGGCCTAACTATGGCTACACCTTC. This codes for CATRKGPNYGYTF. The chain couples TRBV24-1 to TRBJ1-2; D unclear. The CDR3 runs 13 residues. Germline V lookup: CDR1 KGHDR, CDR2 SFDVKD. The V and J ends lost 7 bases and 0 bases respectively, with 8 bases between them.

This clonotype occurred a few times. The V and J genes are TRBV5-4 and TRBJ2-1; tentatively, D is TRBD2 (5 bases). The CDR3 is 17 residues long. Germline values: CDR1 SGHNT, CDR2 YYREEE (reference sequence). Trimming took off 0 bases at V and 3 bases at J, with 16 bases between the two ends. The CDR3 loop reads CASSLVSVLGSYNEQFF. The CDR3 DNA reads TGTGCCAGCAGCTTGGTTTCGGTTTTGGGGAGCTACAATGAGCAGTTCTTC.

Only a few counts were recorded for this clonotype. The gene calls are TRBV12-3 or TRBV12-4 and TRBJ1-2, with 9 bases that match TRBD1. The CDR3 length is 14 residues. The ends lost 5 bases at V and 4 bases at J; junction bases unmatched: 5. The CDR3 coding sequence is TGTGCCAGCAGTCAGAAGGACAGGGGCTATGGCTACACCTTC. This sequence encodes CASSQKDRGYGYTF.